A selection of T cell receptor beta chains follows, all from one sample in a study of blood T cell repertoires in COVID-19. Profiled with immunoSEQ multiplex PCR; TCRdb holds only in-frame clones, not every one. Of under 300,000 clones in the sample, roughly nine tenths are singletons; the top ten hold under 6.5%. Sequencing input: PBMCs or T cells enriched from blood (not recorded which). Receptors were obtained from a young woman with acute COVID-19. Each CDR3 is given with its conserved first and last residue. A D gene is named only where the DNA matches it firmly. Clone size, where shown, is once, few, many, or a class for clones that have expanded.

-	TRBJ1-4	TRBV3-1/TRBV3-2	once	TGTGCCAGCAGCCCGCCGGTTATAAATGAAAAACTGTTTTTT	CASSPPVINEKLFF
-	TRBJ1-1	TRBV2	-	TGTGCCAGCACCCGGCTTCAGGGAAGAACTGAAGCTTTCTTT	CASTRLQGRTEAFF
-	TRBJ2-2	TRBV27	once	TGTGCCAGCAGTTTCCGGTCCACCGGGGAGCTGTTTTTT	CASSFRSTGELFF
-	TRBJ1-6	TRBV18	-	TGTGCCAGCTCACCCGGACAGCTCCTCAGCTCACCCCTCCACTTT	CASSPGQLLSSPLHF
TRBD1	TRBJ1-5	TRBV4-3	-	TGCGCCAGCAGCCAGACAGGGGGGGATCAGCCCCAGCATTTT	CASSQTGGDQPQHF
-	TRBJ1-2	TRBV24-1	-	TGTGCCACCGTTGTAGTCGCGACAGTCTATGGCTACACCTTC	CATVVVATVYGYTF
TRBD1	TRBJ1-2	TRBV2	-	TGTGCCAGCAGTACCCGGACAGGGAGTTATGGCTACACCTTC	CASSTRTGSYGYTF
TRBD1	TRBJ2-7	TRBV6-5	once	TGTGCCAGCAGTACCGGACAGGCTCTAGCGCAGTACTTC	CASSTGQALAQYF
-	TRBJ2-5	TRBV2	-	TGTGCCAGCAGAGTCTGGACAGTCCAAGAGACCCAGTACTTC	CASRVWTVQETQYF
-	TRBJ1-1	TRBV5-1	-	TGCGCCAGCAGCGCCCTCGGGACACAGAACACTGAAGCTTTCTTT	CASSALGTQNTEAFF
-	TRBJ1-5	TRBV28	few	TGTGCCAGCAGTTTCCCAAATCAGCCCCAGCATTTT	CASSFPNQPQHF
-	TRBJ1-2	TRBV7-3	-	TGTGCCAGCAGGCGGGACGGAAATAACTATGGCTACACCTTC	CASRRDGNNYGYTF
TRBD1	TRBJ1-2	TRBV27	-	TGTGCCAGCAGTCCCAGGGACAGGTACTATGGCTACACCTTC	CASSPRDRYYGYTF
TRBD2	TRBJ2-2	TRBV28	-	TGTGCCAGCAGAATCGACGGGAGGGCCCCCGGGGAGCTGTTTTTT	CASRIDGRAPGELFF
-	TRBJ1-3	TRBV5-1	once	TGCGCCAGCAGCGAAGGGGACTCTGGAAACACCATATATTTT	CASSEGDSGNTIYF
-	TRBJ2-2	TRBV28	-	TGTGCCAGCAGTTCGCCGGGTCAAAACACCGGGGAGCTGTTTTTT	CASSSPGQNTGELFF
-	TRBJ2-6	TRBV27	-	TGTGCCAGCAGTCCCCTTTCTGGGGCCAACGTCCTGACTTTC	CASSPLSGANVLTF
-	TRBJ1-5	TRBV13	-	TGTGCCAGCAGCTTAGGGGGGGGAGACAATCAGCCCCAGCATTTT	CASSLGGGDNQPQHF
-	TRBJ1-5	TRBV6-2/TRBV6-3	-	TGTGCCAGCAGTTACTCCCCGGGACATCTCCAGCCCCAGCATTTT	CASSYSPGHLQPQHF
TRBD1	TRBJ1-2	TRBV5-6	-	TGTGCCAGCAGGCGTAGACAGGGGGGAAACTATGGCTACACCTTC	CASRRRQGGNYGYTF
TRBD1	TRBJ2-1	TRBV5-1	-	TGCGCCAGCAGCCTCGGATCACAGGGGCGCAGGACCAATGAGCAGTTCTTC	CASSLGSQGRRTNEQFF
-	TRBJ1-6	TRBV18	-	TGTGCCAGCTCACCACCTCGGGATCTCCACTTT	CASSPPRDLHF
TRBD1	TRBJ1-5	TRBV30	-	TGTGCCTGGAGTCCGGGACAGGGCAATCAGCCCCAGCATTTT	CAWSPGQGNQPQHF
TRBD2	TRBJ2-3	TRBV30	-	TGTGCCTGGAGTTCCCCACTAGCGGGGGGAGATACGCAGTATTTT	CAWSSPLAGGDTQYF